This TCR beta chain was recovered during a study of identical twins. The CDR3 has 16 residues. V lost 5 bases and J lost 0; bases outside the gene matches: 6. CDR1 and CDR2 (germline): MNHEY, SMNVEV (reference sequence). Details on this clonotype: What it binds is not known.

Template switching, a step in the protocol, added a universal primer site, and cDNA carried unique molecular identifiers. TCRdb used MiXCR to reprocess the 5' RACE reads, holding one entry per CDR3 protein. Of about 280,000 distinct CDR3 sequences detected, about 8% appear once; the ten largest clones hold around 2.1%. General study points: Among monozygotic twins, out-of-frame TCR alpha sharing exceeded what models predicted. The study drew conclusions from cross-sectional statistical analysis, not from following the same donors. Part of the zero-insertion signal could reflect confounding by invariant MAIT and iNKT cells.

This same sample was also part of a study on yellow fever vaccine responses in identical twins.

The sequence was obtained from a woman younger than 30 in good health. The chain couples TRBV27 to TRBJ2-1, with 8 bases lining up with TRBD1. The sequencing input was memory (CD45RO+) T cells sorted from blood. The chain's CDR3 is CASSKTGALSYNEQFF. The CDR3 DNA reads TGTGCCAGCAGTAAGACAGGGGCCCTCTCCTACAATGAGCAGTTCTTC.